The present T cell receptor (beta chain) was sequenced within a study of human thymus T cells. Resections were taken during corrective heart surgery, and the thymus tissue came from these. Details on this clone: Its antigen is unknown.

Study-level results: In thymic and blood repertoires alike, V and J usage looked biased.

Generated by immunoSEQ multiplex PCR, the TCRdb table keeps only in-frame clones and is missing some. The repertoire includes fewer than 90,000 clones, just over 95% of them detected once, and under 0.035% sits in the top ten. V lost 8 bases, J lost 2 bases, and 28 bases lay in between. This CDR3 has 18 amino acids. Germline CDR1 is MDHEN and CDR2 is SYDVKM. What was sequenced was thymus tissue. This chain uses TRBV28 with TRBJ2-7; D may be TRBD1 (6 bases). This receptor was obtained from a boy younger than two with a congenital heart defect but otherwise immunologically healthy. As DNA, the CDR3 is TGTGCCAGCGAACAGGGTTCGGTCGGCCATCCTATCCCCTACGAGCAGTACTTC. It translates to CASEQGSVGHPIPYEQYF.